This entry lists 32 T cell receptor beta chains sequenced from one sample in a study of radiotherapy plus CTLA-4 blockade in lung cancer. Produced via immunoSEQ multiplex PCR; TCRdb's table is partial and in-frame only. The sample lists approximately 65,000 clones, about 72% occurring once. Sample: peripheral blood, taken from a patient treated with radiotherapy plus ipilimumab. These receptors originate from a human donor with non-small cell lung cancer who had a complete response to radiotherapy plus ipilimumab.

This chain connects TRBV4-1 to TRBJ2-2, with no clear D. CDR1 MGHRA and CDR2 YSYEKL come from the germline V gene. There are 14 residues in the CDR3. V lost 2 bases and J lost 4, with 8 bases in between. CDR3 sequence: CASSQFQFTGELFF. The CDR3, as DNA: TGCGCCAGCAGCCAATTCCAATTCACCGGGGAGCTGTTTTTT.

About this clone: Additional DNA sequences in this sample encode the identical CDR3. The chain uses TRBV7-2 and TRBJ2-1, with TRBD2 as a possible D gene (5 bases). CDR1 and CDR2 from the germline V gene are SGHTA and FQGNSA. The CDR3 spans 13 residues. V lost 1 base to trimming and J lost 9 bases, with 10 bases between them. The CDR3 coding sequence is TGTGCCAGCAGCTTAGGAGTGGGGAGTGAGCAGTTCTTC. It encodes CASSLGVGSEQFF.

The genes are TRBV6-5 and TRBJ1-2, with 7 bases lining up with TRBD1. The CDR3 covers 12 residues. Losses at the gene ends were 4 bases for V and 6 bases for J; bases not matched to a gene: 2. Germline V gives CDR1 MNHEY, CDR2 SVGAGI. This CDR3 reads CASSLDRNGYTF. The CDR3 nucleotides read TGTGCCAGCAGTTTGGACAGGAATGGCTACACCTTC.

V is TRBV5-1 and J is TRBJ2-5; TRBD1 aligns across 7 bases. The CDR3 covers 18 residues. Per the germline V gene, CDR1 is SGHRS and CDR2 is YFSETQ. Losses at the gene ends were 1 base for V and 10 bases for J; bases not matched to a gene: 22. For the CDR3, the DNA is TGCGCCAGCAGCTTGATCGGTATGAGACAGGGCCCCCCAAAGGACCAGTACTTC. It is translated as CASSLIGMRQGPPKDQYF.

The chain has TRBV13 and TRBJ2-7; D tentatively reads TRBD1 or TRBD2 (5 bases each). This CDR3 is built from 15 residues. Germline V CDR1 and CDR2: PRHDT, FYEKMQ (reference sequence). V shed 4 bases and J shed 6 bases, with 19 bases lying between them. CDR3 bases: TGTGCCAGCAGCTCGTCCGGGACGGTGGTTGCCGAGCAGTACTTC. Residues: CASSSSGTVVAEQYF. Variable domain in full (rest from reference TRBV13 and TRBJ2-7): AAGVIQSPRHLIKEKRETATLKCYPIPRHDTVYWYQQGPGQDPQFLISFYEKMQSDKGSIPDRFSAQQFSDYHSELNMSSLELGDSALYFCASSSSGTVVAEQYFGPGTRLTVT.

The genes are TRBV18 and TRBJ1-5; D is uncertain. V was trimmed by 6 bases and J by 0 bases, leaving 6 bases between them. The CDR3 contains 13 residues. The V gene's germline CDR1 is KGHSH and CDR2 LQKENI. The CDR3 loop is CASSGNSNQPQHF. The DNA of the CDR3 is TGTGCCAGCTCGGGGAATAGCAATCAGCCCCAGCATTTT.

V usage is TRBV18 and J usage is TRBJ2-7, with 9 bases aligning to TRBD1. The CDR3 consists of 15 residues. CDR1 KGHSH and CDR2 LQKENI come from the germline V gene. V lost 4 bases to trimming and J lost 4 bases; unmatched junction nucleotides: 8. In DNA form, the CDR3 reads TGTGCCAGCTCACTAGACAGGGGGAAAGGTTACGAGCAGTACTTC. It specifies CASSLDRGKGYEQYF.

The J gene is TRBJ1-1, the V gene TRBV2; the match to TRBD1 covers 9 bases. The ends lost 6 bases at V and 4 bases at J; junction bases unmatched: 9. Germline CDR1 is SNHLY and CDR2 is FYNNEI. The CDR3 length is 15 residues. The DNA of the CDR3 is TGTGCCAGCAGCTCCCGACAGGGGGGGAGCACTGAAGCTTTCTTT. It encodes CASSSRQGGSTEAFF.

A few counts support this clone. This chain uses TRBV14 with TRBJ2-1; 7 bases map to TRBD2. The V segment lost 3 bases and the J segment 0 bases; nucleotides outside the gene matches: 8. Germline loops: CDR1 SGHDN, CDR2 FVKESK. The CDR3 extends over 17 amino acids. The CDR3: CASSQRSGTISYNEQFF. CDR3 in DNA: TGTGCCAGCAGCCAGCGAAGCGGGACGATCTCCTACAATGAGCAGTTCTTC.

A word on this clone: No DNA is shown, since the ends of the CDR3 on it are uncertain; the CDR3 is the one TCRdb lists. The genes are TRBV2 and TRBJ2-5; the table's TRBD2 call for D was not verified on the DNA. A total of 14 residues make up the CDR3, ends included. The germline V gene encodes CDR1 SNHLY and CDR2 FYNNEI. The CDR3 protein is CASLVSLYQETQYF.

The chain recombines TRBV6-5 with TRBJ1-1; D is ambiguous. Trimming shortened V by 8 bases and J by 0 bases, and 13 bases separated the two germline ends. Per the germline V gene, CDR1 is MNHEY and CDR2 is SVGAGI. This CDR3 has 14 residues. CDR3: CASSRVQMNTEAFF. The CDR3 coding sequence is TGTGCCAGCTCCCGGGTGCAGATGAACACTGAAGCTTTCTTT.

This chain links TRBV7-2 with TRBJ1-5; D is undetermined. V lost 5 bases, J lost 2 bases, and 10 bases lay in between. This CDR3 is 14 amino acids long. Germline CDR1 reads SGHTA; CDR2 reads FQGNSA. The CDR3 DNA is TGTGCCAGCAGCCCGGAACGTGGCAATCAGCCCCAGCATTTT. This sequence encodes CASSPERGNQPQHF.

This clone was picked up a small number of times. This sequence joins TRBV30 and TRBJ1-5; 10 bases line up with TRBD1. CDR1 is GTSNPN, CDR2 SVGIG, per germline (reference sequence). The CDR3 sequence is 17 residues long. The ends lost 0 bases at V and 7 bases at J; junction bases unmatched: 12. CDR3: CAWSVKKGGQGNQPQHF. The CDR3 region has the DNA TGTGCCTGGAGTGTAAAAAAAGGGGGACAGGGGAACCAGCCCCAGCATTTT.

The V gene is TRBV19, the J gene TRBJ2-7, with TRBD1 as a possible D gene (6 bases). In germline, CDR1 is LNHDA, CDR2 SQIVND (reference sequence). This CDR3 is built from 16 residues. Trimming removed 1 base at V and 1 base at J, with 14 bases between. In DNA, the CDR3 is TGTGCCAGTAGTATAGGGGAAGGGGACATATCCTACGAGCAGTACTTC. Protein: CASSIGEGDISYEQYF.

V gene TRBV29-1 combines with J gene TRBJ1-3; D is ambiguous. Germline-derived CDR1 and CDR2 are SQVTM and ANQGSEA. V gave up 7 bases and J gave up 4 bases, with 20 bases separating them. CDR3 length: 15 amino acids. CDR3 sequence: CSAGVGNNPGNTIYF. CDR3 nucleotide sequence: TGCAGCGCCGGAGTAGGCAACAACCCCGGAAACACCATATATTTT. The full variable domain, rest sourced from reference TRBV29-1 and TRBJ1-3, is SAVISQKPSRDICQRGTSLTIQCQVDSQVTMMFWYRQQPGQSLTLIATANQGSEATYESGFVIDKFPISRPNLTFSTLTVSNMSPEDSSIYLCSAGVGNNPGNTIYFGEGSWLTVV.

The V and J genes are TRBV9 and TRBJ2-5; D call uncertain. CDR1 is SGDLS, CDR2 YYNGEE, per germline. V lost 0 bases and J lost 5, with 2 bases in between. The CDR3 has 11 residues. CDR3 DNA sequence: TGTGCCAGCAGCGTAGAGGAGACCCAGTACTTC. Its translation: CASSVEETQYF. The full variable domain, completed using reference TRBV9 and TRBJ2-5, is DSGVTQTPKHLITATGQRVTLRCSPRSGDLSVYWYQQSLDQGLQFLIQYYNGEERAKGNILERFSAQQFPDLHSELNLSSLELGDSALYFCASSVEETQYFGPGTRLLVL.

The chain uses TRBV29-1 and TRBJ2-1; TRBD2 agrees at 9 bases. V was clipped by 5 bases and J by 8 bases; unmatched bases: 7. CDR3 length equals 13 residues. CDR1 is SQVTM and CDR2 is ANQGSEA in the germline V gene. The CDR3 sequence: CSVTAGGRYEQFF. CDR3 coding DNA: TGCAGCGTTACCGCGGGAGGGCGCTATGAGCAGTTCTTC.

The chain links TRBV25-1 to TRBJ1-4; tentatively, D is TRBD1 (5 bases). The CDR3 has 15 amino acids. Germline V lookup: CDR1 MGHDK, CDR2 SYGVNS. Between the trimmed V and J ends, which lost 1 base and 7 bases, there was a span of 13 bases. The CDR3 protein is CASSESGDKSEKLFF. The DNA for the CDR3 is TGTGCCAGCAGTGAATCGGGGGATAAAAGTGAAAAACTGTTTTTT. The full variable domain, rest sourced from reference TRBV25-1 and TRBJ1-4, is EADIYQTPRYLVIGTGKKITLECSQTMGHDKMYWYQQDPGMELHLIHYSYGVNSTEKGDLSSESTVSRIRTEHFPLTLESARPSHTSQYLCASSESGDKSEKLFFGSGTQLSVL.

The CDR3 loop reads CASSYGGVGTDTQYF. Written as DNA, the CDR3 is TGTGCCAGCAGTTACGGGGGTGTCGGCACAGATACGCAGTATTTT. This chain links TRBV6-5 with TRBJ2-3, with D tentatively TRBD1 or TRBD2 (5 bases each). Germline assignment: CDR1 MNHEY and CDR2 SVGAGI. This CDR3 comprises 15 residues. The V and J ends lost 2 bases and 1 base respectively, with 10 bases between them.

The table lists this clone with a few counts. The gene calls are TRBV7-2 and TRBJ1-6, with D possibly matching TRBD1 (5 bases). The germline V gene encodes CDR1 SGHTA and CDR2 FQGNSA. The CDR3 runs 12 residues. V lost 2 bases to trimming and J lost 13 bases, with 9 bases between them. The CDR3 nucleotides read TGTGCCAGCAGCTTATGGGGGGTTCCCCTCCACTTT. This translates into CASSLWGVPLHF.

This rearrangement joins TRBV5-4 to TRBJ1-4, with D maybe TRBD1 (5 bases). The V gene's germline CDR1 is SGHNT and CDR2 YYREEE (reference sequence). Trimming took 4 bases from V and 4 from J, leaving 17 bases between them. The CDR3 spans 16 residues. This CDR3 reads CASSISTGTGNEKLFF. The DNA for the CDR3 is TGTGCCAGCAGCATTTCAACCGGGACGGGTAATGAAAAACTGTTTTTT.

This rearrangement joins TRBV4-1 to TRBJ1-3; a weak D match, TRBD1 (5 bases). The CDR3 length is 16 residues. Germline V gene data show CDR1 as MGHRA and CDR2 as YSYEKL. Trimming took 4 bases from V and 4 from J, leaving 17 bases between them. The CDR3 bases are TGCGCCAGCAGCCTCCCTTCGACGAGGGACGGAAACACCATATATTTT. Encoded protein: CASSLPSTRDGNTIYF.

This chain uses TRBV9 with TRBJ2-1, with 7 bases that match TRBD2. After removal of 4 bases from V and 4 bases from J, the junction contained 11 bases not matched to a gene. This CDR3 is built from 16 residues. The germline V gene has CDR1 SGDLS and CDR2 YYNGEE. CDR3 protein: CASSPASGIRYNEQFF. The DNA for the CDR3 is TGTGCCAGCAGCCCCGCGAGCGGGATAAGGTACAATGAGCAGTTCTTC. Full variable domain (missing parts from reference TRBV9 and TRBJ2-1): DSGVTQTPKHLITATGQRVTLRCSPRSGDLSVYWYQQSLDQGLQFLIQYYNGEERAKGNILERFSAQQFPDLHSELNLSSLELGDSALYFCASSPASGIRYNEQFFGPGTRLTVL.

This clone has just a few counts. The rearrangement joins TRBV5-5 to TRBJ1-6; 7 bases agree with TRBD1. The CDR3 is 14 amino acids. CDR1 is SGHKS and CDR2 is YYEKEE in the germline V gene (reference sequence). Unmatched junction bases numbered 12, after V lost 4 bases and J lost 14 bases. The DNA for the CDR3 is TGTGCCAGCAGCGGGTGGGACAGCCAAGGGACCCTCCACTTT. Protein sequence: CASSGWDSQGTLHF.

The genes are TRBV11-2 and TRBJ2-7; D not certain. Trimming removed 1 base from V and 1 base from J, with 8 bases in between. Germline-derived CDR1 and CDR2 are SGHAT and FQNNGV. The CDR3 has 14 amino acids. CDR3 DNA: TGTGCCAGCAGCTTAGCGGTACAGTCCTACGAGCAGTACTTC. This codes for CASSLAVQSYEQYF.

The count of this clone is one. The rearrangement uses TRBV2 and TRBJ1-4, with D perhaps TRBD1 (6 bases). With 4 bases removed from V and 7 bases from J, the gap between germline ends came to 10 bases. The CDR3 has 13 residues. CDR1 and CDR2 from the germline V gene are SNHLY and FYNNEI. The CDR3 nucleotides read TGTGCCAGCAGTGGGGGGCTGGGTGAAAAACTGTTTTTT. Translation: CASSGGLGEKLFF.

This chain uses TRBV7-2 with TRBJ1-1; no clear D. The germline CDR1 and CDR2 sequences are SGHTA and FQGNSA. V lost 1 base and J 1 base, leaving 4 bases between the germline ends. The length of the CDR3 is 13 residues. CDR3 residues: CASSLVPNTEAFF. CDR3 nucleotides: TGTGCCAGCAGCTTAGTACCGAACACTGAAGCTTTCTTT.

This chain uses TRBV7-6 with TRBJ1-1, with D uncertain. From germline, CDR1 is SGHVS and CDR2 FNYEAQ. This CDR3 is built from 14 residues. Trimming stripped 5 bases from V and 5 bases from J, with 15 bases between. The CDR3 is CASSQAGSRTEAFF. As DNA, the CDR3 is TGTGCCAGCAGCCAAGCCGGCTCTCGGACTGAAGCTTTCTTT.

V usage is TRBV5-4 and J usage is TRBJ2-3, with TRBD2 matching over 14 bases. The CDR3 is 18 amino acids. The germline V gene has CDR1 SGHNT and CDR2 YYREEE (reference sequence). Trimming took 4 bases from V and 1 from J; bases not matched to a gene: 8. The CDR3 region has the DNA TGTGCCAGCAGCATTGGACTAGCGGGGGGCCCGGGCACAGATACGCAGTATTTT. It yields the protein CASSIGLAGGPGTDTQYF.

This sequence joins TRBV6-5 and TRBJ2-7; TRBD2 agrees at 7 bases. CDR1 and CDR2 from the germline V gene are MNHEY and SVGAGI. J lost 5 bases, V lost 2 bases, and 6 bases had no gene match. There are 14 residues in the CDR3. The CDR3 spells CASSYGPAGDEQYV. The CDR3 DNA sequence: TGTGCCAGCAGTTACGGCCCTGCGGGAGACGAGCAGTACGTC.

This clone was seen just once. The chain's CDR3 is CASSLNRQGGYTF. In DNA, the CDR3 is TGTGCCAGCAGCCTAAATAGACAGGGAGGCTACACCTTC. The chain links TRBV7-2 to TRBJ1-2; 7 positions match TRBD1. With 5 bases clipped from V and 8 bases from J, the junction kept 8 bases outside the gene matches. CDR1 SGHTA and CDR2 FQGNSA come from the germline V gene. The CDR3 sequence is 13 residues long.

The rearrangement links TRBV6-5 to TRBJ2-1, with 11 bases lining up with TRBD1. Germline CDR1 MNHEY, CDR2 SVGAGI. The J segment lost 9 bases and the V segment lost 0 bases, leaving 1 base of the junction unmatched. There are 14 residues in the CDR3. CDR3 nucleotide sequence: TGTGCCAGCAGTTACTCGGGGACAGGGGGTGAGCAGTTCTTC. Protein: CASSYSGTGGEQFF.